This is a list of T cell receptor beta chains from one sample in a study of metastatic and nonmetastatic thyroid tumors. TCRdb reanalyzed the PCR reads via MiXCR. Among about 25,000 clones, more than 20% were seen once, and the ten largest hold about 4%. The sequencing input was adjacent normal tissue. Receptor source: a female donor with papillary thyroid cancer or a benign thyroid nodule (not recorded which). Some clones in this sample may be carry-over from other donors' samples. The CDR3 runs from the conserved cysteine through the conserved F or W. D genes are given only for firm matches. Part of the rows lack a size; the others show once, few, many or a class for expanded clones.

J: TRBJ2-7; V: TRBV12-3/TRBV12-4; size: medium-sized; D: TRBD1; CDR3: CASSRTGKSYEQYF; DNA: TGTGCCAGCAGCAGGACAGGGAAGTCCTACGAGCAGTACTTC
J: TRBJ1-6; V: TRBV20-1; size: many; D: .; CDR3: CSARGVVAYNSPLHF; DNA: TGCAGTGCTCGTGGGGTGGTAGCCTATAATTCACCCCTCCACTTT
J: TRBJ2-5; V: TRBV18; size: many; D: .; CDR3: CASSPEAGRGETQYF; DNA: TGTGCCAGCTCCCCCGAGGCGGGACGGGGAGAGACCCAGTACTTC
J: TRBJ2-1; V: TRBV20-1; size: many; D: TRBD2; CDR3: CSATNQGAGDINEQFF; DNA: TGCAGTGCTACCAATCAAGGAGCGGGAGACATCAATGAGCAGTTCTTC
J: TRBJ2-1; V: TRBV19; size: few; D: TRBD2; CDR3: CASGAGTSGMARQFF; DNA: TGTGCCAGTGGAGCCGGGACTAGCGGTATGGCCCGGCAGTTCTTC
J: TRBJ2-1; V: TRBV6-5; size: .; D: TRBD2; CDR3: CASTWTSGSYNEQFF; DNA: TGTGCCAGCACTTGGACTAGCGGGTCCTACAATGAGCAGTTCTTC
J: TRBJ2-7; V: TRBV19; size: medium-sized; D: TRBD2; CDR3: CASSMTSGRAYEQYF; DNA: TGTGCCAGTAGTATGACTAGCGGGAGGGCCTACGAGCAGTACTTC
J: TRBJ1-2; V: TRBV20-1; size: many; D: .; CDR3: CSLPGAGTGYTF; DNA: TGCAGTCTTCCCGGGGCAGGGACTGGCTACACCTTC
J: TRBJ1-4; V: TRBV9; size: once; D: .; CDR3: CASSVGPPGGEKLFF; DNA: TGTGCCAGCAGCGTAGGACCCCCCGGTGGTGAAAAACTGTTTTTT
J: TRBJ2-2; V: TRBV19; size: .; D: TRBD1; CDR3: CASIRLDRNTGELFF; DNA: TGTGCCAGTATCCGGCTGGACAGGAACACTGGGGAGCTGTTTTTT
J: TRBJ2-5; V: TRBV7-9; size: .; D: TRBD2; CDR3: CASSVAGGKTQYF; DNA: TGTGCCAGCAGCGTGGCGGGGGGGAAGACCCAGTACTTC
J: TRBJ1-2; V: TRBV4-3; size: .; D: TRBD1; CDR3: CASSPGRGPNGYTF; DNA: TGCGCCAGCAGCCCCGGGAGGGGGCCTAATGGCTACACCTTC
J: TRBJ2-7; V: TRBV6-5; size: few; D: TRBD2; CDR3: CASGWLSTSGHTYEQYF; DNA: TGTGCCAGCGGTTGGCTTAGTACTAGCGGTCATACCTACGAGCAGTACTTC
J: TRBJ2-5; V: TRBV7-2; size: many; D: .; CDR3: CASSTTGGIFVETQYF; DNA: TGTGCCAGCAGCACTACGGGGGGCATTTTCGTGGAGACCCAGTACTTC
J: TRBJ1-2; V: TRBV6-1; size: few; D: TRBD1; CDR3: CASPTGTGDGGYTF; DNA: TGTGCCAGCCCGACCGGGACAGGGGACGGTGGCTACACCTTC
J: TRBJ2-7; V: TRBV3-1; size: many; D: .; CDR3: CASSRPGPRSGEQYF; DNA: TGTGCCAGCAGCCGCCCGGGACCGCGCTCGGGGGAGCAGTACTTC
J: TRBJ1-2; V: TRBV27; size: .; D: .; CDR3: CASSFFGGAEDAYGYTF; DNA: TGTGCCAGCAGTTTCTTTGGAGGGGCGGAAGACGCCTATGGCTACACCTTC
J: TRBJ2-2; V: TRBV20-1; size: many; D: .; CDR3: CSAGGGGGTIGELFF; DNA: TGCAGTGCAGGGGGGGGAGGGGGAACAATCGGGGAGCTGTTTTTT
J: TRBJ2-7; V: TRBV4-2; size: many; D: .; CDR3: CASSHDRDEQYF; DNA: TGTGCCAGCAGCCACGACAGAGACGAGCAGTACTTC
J: TRBJ1-5; V: TRBV20-1; size: once; D: TRBD1; CDR3: CSARGRPGQCPYSNQPQHF; DNA: TGCAGTGCTAGAGGGCGTCCGGGACAGTGCCCTTATAGCAATCAGCCCCAGCATTTT
J: TRBJ1-5; V: TRBV19; size: .; D: .; CDR3: CASSTTGGGHPQHF; DNA: TGTGCCAGTAGCACGACAGGAGGCGGTCATCCCCAGCATTTT
J: TRBJ2-1; V: TRBV2; size: few; D: .; CDR3: CASSSRRDDEQFF; DNA: TGTGCCAGCAGTTCGCGCAGGGACGATGAGCAGTTCTTC
J: TRBJ1-2; V: TRBV7-2; size: few; D: .; CDR3: CASSLDNYGYTF; DNA: TGTGCCAGCAGCTTAGACAACTATGGCTACACCTTC
J: TRBJ1-5; V: TRBV20-1; size: .; D: TRBD1; CDR3: CSARLTGGIQPQNF; DNA: TGCAGTGCTAGACTCACAGGGGGAATTCAGCCCCAGAATTTT
J: TRBJ1-1; V: TRBV20-1; size: .; D: .; CDR3: CSFKRWFDTEAFF; DNA: TGCAGTTTTAAGAGGTGGTTTGACACTGAAGCTTTCTTT
J: TRBJ2-7; V: TRBV20-1; size: .; D: .; CDR3: CSARDLVRQSTYEQYF; DNA: TGCAGTGCTAGAGATCTGGTCAGACAATCCACCTACGAGCAGTACTTC
J: TRBJ1-5; V: TRBV15; size: few; D: .; CDR3: CATSPVDLEARQPQHF; DNA: TGTGCCACCTCACCAGTAGACCTCGAGGCACGTCAGCCCCAGCATTTT
J: TRBJ1-2; V: TRBV24-1; size: .; D: .; CDR3: CATSDQTVRGYNF; DNA: TGTGCCACCAGTGACCAGACAGTTCGCGGCTACAACTTC
J: TRBJ2-1; V: TRBV20-1; size: .; D: .; CDR3: CSARGQLSSHNEQFF; DNA: TGCAGTGCCCGAGGACAGCTGAGCTCCCACAATGAGCAGTTCTTC
J: TRBJ2-6; V: TRBV29-1; size: many; D: .; CDR3: CSVVGHLSGANVLTF; DNA: TGCAGCGTTGTAGGACACCTCTCTGGGGCCAACGTCCTGACTTTC
J: TRBJ1-2; V: TRBV30; size: .; D: TRBD1; CDR3: CAWRATGVGYGYTF; DNA: TGTGCCTGGAGAGCGACAGGGGTAGGGTATGGCTACACCTTC
J: TRBJ1-1; V: TRBV3-1; size: .; D: .; CDR3: CASSQGGRGTEAFF; DNA: TGTGCCAGCAGCCAAGGTGGAAGGGGCACTGAAGCTTTCTTT
J: TRBJ2-7; V: TRBV11-2; size: many; D: TRBD2; CDR3: CASSLGTSSAQYF; DNA: TGTGCCAGCAGCTTGGGGACTAGCTCGGCGCAGTACTTC
J: TRBJ2-7; V: TRBV7-6; size: many; D: TRBD1; CDR3: CASSDRDRTYEQYF; DNA: TGTGCCAGCAGCGACCGGGACAGGACCTACGAGCAGTACTTC
J: TRBJ1-1; V: TRBV9; size: .; D: .; CDR3: CASTGGGVNTEAFF; DNA: TGTGCCAGCACCGGGGGGGGTGTTAACACTGAAGCTTTCTTT
J: TRBJ2-3; V: TRBV2; size: many; D: TRBD1; CDR3: CASSIQGTDTQYF; DNA: TGTGCCAGCAGTATACAGGGGACAGATACGCAGTATTTT
J: TRBJ2-2; V: TRBV20-1; size: .; D: TRBD2; CDR3: CSASGLAIYTGELFF; DNA: TGTAGTGCTTCCGGACTAGCGATATACACCGGGGAGCTGTTTTTT
J: TRBJ1-1; V: TRBV27; size: medium-sized; D: .; CDR3: CASSLQESTEAFF; DNA: TGTGCCAGCAGTTTACAGGAAAGCACTGAAGCTTTCTTT
J: TRBJ2-1; V: TRBV2; size: medium-sized; D: .; CDR3: CASSKPQGIDEQFF; DNA: TGTGCCAGCAGTAAACCCCAGGGGATCGATGAGCAGTTCTTC
J: TRBJ1-1; V: TRBV6-2/TRBV6-3; size: many; D: TRBD1; CDR3: CASRAQGPPLSLAFF; DNA: TGTGCCAGCAGGGCACAGGGGCCCCCTTTAAGTTTGGCTTTCTTT
J: TRBJ2-2; V: TRBV27; size: .; D: .; CDR3: CASSSATAWERGTAELFF; DNA: TGTGCCAGCAGTTCAGCAACAGCATGGGAACGAGGCACCGCGGAGCTGTTTTTT
J: TRBJ2-2; V: TRBV11-1; size: many; D: .; CDR3: CASSFGWSWNTGELFF; DNA: TGTGCCAGCAGCTTTGGATGGTCTTGGAACACCGGGGAGCTGTTTTTT
J: TRBJ2-1; V: TRBV11-1; size: once; D: .; CDR3: CASSPVTTAPHEQFF; DNA: TGTGCCAGCAGCCCCGTGACTACAGCTCCGCATGAGCAGTTCTTC
J: TRBJ2-4; V: TRBV6-2/TRBV6-3; size: many; D: .; CDR3: CASRAQGEGDKNIQYF; DNA: TGTGCCAGCAGAGCTCAGGGTGAGGGGGACAAAAACATTCAGTACTTC
J: TRBJ2-6; V: TRBV12-3/TRBV12-4; size: many; D: TRBD1; CDR3: CASRPGQGRPGANVLTF; DNA: TGTGCCAGCAGACCAGGACAGGGGAGACCTGGGGCCAACGTCCTGACTTTC